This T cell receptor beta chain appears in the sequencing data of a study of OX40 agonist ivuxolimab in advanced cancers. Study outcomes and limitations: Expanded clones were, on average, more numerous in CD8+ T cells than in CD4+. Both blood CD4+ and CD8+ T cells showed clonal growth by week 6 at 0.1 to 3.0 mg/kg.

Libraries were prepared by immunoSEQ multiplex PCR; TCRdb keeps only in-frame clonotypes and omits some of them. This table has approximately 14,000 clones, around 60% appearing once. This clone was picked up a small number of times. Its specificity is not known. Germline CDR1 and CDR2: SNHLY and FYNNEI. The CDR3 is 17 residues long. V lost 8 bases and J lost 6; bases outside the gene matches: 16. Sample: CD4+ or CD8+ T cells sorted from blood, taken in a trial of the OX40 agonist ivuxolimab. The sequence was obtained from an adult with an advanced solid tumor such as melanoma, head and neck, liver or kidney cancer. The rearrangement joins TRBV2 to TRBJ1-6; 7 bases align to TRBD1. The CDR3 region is CASGVDTGTASNSPLHF. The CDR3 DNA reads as TGTGCCAGCGGAGTCGACACCGGGACAGCCAGTAATTCACCCCTCCACTTT.